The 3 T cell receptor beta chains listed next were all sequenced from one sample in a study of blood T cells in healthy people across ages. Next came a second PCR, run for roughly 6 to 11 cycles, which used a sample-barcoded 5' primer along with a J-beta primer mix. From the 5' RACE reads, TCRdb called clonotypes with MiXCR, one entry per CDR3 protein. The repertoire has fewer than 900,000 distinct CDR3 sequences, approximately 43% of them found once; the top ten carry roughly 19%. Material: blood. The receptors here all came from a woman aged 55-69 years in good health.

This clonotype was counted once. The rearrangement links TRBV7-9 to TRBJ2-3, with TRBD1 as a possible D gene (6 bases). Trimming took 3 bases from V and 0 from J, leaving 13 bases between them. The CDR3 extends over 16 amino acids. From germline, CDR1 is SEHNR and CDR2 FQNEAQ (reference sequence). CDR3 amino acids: CASSLGDRRSTDTQYF. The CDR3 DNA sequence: TGTGCCAGCAGCTTGGGAGACAGGAGGAGCACAGATACGCAGTATTTT. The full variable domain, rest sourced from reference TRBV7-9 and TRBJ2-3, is DTGVSQNPRHKITKRGQNVTFRCDPISEHNRLYWYRQTLGQGPEFLTYFQNEAQLEKSRLLSDRFSAERPKGSFSTLEIQRTEQGDSAMYLCASSLGDRRSTDTQYFGPGTRLTVL.

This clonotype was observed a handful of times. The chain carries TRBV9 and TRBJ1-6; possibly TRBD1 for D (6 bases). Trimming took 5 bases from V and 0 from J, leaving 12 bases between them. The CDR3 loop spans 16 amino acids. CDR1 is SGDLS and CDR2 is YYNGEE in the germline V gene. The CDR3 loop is CASRTGPSSYNSPLHF. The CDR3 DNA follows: TGTGCCAGCAGAACAGGGCCTAGCTCCTATAATTCACCCCTCCACTTT.

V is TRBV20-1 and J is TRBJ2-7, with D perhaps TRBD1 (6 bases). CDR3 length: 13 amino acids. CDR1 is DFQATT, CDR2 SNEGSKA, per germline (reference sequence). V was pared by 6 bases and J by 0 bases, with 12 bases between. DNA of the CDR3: TGCAGTGCCGATACAGGGAGCTCCTACGAGCAGTACTTC. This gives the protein CSADTGSSYEQYF.